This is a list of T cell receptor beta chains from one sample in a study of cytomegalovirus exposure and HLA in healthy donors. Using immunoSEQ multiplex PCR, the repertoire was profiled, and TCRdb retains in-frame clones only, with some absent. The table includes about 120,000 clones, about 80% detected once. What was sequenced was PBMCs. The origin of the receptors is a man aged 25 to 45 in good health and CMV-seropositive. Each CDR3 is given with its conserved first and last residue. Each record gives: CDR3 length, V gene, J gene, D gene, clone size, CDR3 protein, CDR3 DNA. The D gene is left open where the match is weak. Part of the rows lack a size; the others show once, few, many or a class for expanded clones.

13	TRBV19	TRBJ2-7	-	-	CASSAGLPREQYF	TGTGCCAGTAGTGCGGGACTCCCTAGGGAGCAGTACTTC
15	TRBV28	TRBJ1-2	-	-	CASSSTGYYLYGYTF	TGTGCCAGCAGTTCAACAGGGTACTACCTCTATGGCTACACCTTC
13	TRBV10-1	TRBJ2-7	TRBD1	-	CASSETGLVKQYF	TGCGCCAGCAGCGAGACAGGGCTCGTCAAGCAGTACTTC
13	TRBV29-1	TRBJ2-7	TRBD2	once	CSASGGGAGEQYF	TGCAGCGCTTCGGGGGGGGGAGCGGGTGAGCAGTACTTC
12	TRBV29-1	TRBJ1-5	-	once	CSVGAGDQPQHF	TGCAGCGTTGGGGCAGGGGATCAGCCCCAGCATTTT
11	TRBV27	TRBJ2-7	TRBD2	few	CASGRDYEQYF	TGTGCCAGCGGGAGGGACTACGAGCAGTACTTC
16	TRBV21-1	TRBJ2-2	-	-	CASSTHLGSHTGELFF	TGTGCCAGCAGCACCCACCTCGGTTCGCACACCGGGGAGCTGTTTTTT
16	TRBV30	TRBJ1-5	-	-	CAWSPRRVGGNQPQHF	TGTGCCTGGAGTCCCCGGCGAGTCGGGGGCAATCAGCCCCAGCATTTT
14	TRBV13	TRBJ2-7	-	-	CASSLDRSSYEQYF	TGTGCCAGCAGCTTAGACAGAAGCTCCTACGAGCAGTACTTC
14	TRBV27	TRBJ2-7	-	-	CASSAGRQGYEQYF	TGTGCCAGCAGCGCGGGACGGCAAGGCTACGAGCAGTACTTC
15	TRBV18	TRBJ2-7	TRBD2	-	CASSLRLAGPNEQYF	TGTGCCAGCTCACTTCGACTAGCGGGACCCAACGAGCAGTACTTC
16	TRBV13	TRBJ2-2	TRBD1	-	CASSLRGQGITGELFF	TGTGCCAGCAGCTTACGCGGACAGGGGATCACCGGGGAGCTGTTTTTT
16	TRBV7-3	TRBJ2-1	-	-	CASSLTRAGRHNEQFF	TGTGCCAGCAGCTTAACCAGGGCGGGAAGACACAATGAGCAGTTCTTC
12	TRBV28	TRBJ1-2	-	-	CASSFGQFGYTF	TGTGCCAGCAGTTTTGGCCAGTTTGGCTACACCTTC
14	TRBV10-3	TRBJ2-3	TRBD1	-	CAIRTGGGTDTQYF	TGTGCCATCAGGACAGGGGGAGGCACAGATACGCAGTATTTT
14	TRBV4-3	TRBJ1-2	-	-	CASSQELEFYGYTF	TGCGCCAGCAGCCAAGAATTAGAGTTCTATGGCTACACCTTC
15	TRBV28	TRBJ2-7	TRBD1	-	CASSPRTGEVYEQYF	TGTGCCAGCAGTCCACGGACAGGGGAAGTCTACGAGCAGTACTTC
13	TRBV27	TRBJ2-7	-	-	CASKLGRNHEQYF	TGTGCCAGCAAGTTAGGGAGGAACCACGAGCAGTACTTC
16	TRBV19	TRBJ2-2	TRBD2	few	CASSIETSANTGELFF	TGTGCCAGTAGTATCGAGACTAGCGCCAACACCGGGGAGCTGTTTTTT
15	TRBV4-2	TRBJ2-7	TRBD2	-	CASSQTSGQIYEQYF	TGTGCCAGCAGCCAAACTAGCGGACAGATCTACGAGCAGTACTTC
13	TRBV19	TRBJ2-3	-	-	CASNQRRADTQYF	TGTGCCAGTAACCAGCGGAGGGCAGATACGCAGTATTTT
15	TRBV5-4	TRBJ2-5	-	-	CASSPSLSNQETQYF	TGTGCCAGCAGCCCGTCCTTGAGTAACCAAGAGACCCAGTACTTC
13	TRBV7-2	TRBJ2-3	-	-	CASSLANGDTQYF	TGTGCCAGCAGCTTAGCCAACGGAGATACGCAGTATTTT
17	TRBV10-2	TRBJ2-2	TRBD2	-	CASSEELAGVNTGELFF	TGCGCCAGCTCCGAGGAACTAGCGGGAGTGAACACCGGGGAGCTGTTTTTT
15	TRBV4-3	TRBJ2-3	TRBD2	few	CASSQLAGEADTQYF	TGCGCCAGCAGCCAACTAGCGGGAGAGGCAGATACGCAGTATTTT
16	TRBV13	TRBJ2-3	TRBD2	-	CASSFGTSGATDTQYF	TGTGCCAGCAGCTTTGGGACTAGCGGCGCCACAGATACGCAGTATTTT
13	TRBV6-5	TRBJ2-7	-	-	CASRPGSSREQYF	TGTGCCAGCAGACCCGGGAGCTCACGGGAGCAGTACTTC
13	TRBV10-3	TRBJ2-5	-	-	CAIRGTAQETQYF	TGTGCCATCAGGGGGACTGCCCAAGAGACCCAGTACTTC
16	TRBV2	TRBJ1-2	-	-	CASSGSSQGSRYGYTF	TGTGCCAGCAGTGGATCATCACAGGGCTCCAGATATGGCTACACCTTC
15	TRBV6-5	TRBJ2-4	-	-	CASSGHYAAKNIQYF	TGTGCCAGCAGCGGACACTACGCTGCCAAAAACATTCAGTACTTC
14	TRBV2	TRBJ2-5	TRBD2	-	CASIPLGREETQYF	TGTGCCAGCATACCTCTCGGGCGGGAGGAGACCCAGTACTTC
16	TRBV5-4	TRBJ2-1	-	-	CASSPEVQGSYNEQFF	TGTGCCAGCAGCCCCGAGGTCCAGGGCTCCTACAATGAGCAGTTCTTC
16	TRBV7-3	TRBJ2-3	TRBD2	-	CASSSKAGVETDTQYF	TGTGCCAGCAGCTCAAAAGCGGGAGTGGAGACAGATACGCAGTATTTT
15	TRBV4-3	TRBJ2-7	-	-	CASSQERTGPYEQYF	TGCGCCAGCAGCCAAGAAAGAACAGGGCCCTACGAGCAGTACTTC
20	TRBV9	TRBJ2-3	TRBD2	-	CASSSPSGTSVNPSTDTQYF	TGTGCCAGCAGCTCCCCGAGCGGGACTAGCGTTAACCCTAGCACAGATACGCAGTATTTT
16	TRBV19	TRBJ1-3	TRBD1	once	CASSIFDRGAGNTIYF	TGTGCCAGTAGTATCTTCGACAGGGGTGCTGGAAACACCATATATTTT
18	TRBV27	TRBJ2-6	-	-	CASSLKDRKSSGANVLTF	TGTGCCAGCAGTTTAAAGGACAGAAAAAGCTCTGGGGCCAACGTCCTGACTTTC
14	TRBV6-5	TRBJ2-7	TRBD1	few	CASSTRTGGYEQYF	TGTGCCAGCAGTACCCGGACAGGGGGCTACGAGCAGTACTTC
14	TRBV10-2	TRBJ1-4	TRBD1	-	CASRGTGGDEKLFF	TGCGCCAGCAGGGGGACAGGGGGCGATGAAAAACTGTTTTTT
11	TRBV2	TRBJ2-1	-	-	CAHDNGGEQFF	TGTGCCCACGACAATGGGGGGGAGCAGTTCTTC
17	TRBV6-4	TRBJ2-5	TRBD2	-	CASVLAEQLPGQETQYF	TGTGCCAGCGTACTAGCGGAACAACTACCGGGACAAGAGACCCAGTACTTC
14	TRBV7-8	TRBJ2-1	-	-	CASSRRTVYNEQFF	TGTGCCAGCAGCCGGAGGACAGTTTACAATGAGCAGTTCTTC
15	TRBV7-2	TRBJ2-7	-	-	CASSPGGGPVNEQYF	TGTGCCAGCAGCCCGGGCGGGGGCCCCGTGAACGAGCAGTACTTC
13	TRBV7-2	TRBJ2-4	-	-	CASSDIAKNIQYF	TGTGCCAGCTCAGATATAGCCAAAAACATTCAGTACTTC
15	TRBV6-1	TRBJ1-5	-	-	CASSFDTGSNQPQHF	TGTGCCAGCAGTTTTGATACGGGTAGCAATCAGCCCCAGCATTTT
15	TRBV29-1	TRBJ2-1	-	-	CSVGKERSPGNEQFF	TGCAGCGTTGGGAAGGAGCGCTCCCCGGGGAATGAGCAGTTCTTC
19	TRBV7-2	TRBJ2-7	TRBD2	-	CASSLVGAHVTSGIYEQYF	TGTGCCAGCAGCTTAGTTGGGGCCCATGTGACTAGCGGGATCTACGAGCAGTACTTC
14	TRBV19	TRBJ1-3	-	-	CASKSQVSGNTIYF	TGTGCCAGTAAATCCCAGGTCTCTGGAAACACCATATATTTT
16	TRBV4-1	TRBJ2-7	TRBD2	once	CASGTTGTSGIYEQYF	TGCGCCAGCGGGACTACCGGGACTAGCGGTATTTACGAGCAGTACTTC
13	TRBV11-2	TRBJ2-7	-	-	CASSLEAPYEQYF	TGTGCCAGCAGCTTAGAGGCACCCTACGAGCAGTACTTC